Below, 21 T cell receptor beta chains from the same sample are listed, as sequenced in a study of T cells in Graves' hyperthyroidism and ophthalmopathy. Amplified TCR beta CDR3 regions derived from RNA transcripts. HTBI primers were employed in a first-round RT-PCR of the TCR CDR3. TCRdb re-derived calls from the multiplex PCR reads in MiXCR, one entry per CDR3 protein. In the table there are some 200,000 distinct CDR3 sequences, roughly 17% of which are singletons. Sequenced sample: blood. These receptors were taken from a woman between 45 and 60 years old with Graves' hyperthyroidism.

This clonotype was found a few times. The V gene is TRBV29-1, the J gene TRBJ1-3; D gene ambiguous. The CDR3 extends over 13 amino acids. The V and J ends lost 3 bases and 4 bases respectively, with 10 bases between them. In germline, CDR1 is SQVTM, CDR2 ANQGSEA. The CDR3 loop reads CSVESRSGNTIYF. In DNA form, the CDR3 reads TGCAGCGTTGAGTCCCGATCGGGAAACACCATATATTTT. Supplemented by reference TRBV29-1 and TRBJ1-3, the full variable domain reads SAVISQKPSRDICQRGTSLTIQCQVDSQVTMMFWYRQQPGQSLTLIATANQGSEATYESGFVIDKFPISRPNLTFSTLTVSNMSPEDSSIYLCSVESRSGNTIYFGEGSWLTVV.

Comment on this clonotype: The junction departs from the called germline gene at one end, perhaps through a read error. The V and J genes are TRBV18 and TRBJ1-1, with D maybe TRBD1 (5 bases). This CDR3 has 16 amino acids. Germline V lookup: CDR1 KGHSH, CDR2 LQKENI. CDR3 in DNA: TGTGCCAGCTCACCACCGTCGGGGCTGAGGAACACTGAAGCTTTCTTC. It translates to CASSPPSGLRNTEAFF.

This clonotype was seen more than once but under ten times. Mismatch with germline at one junction end may stem from a read error. The chain couples TRBV4-1 to TRBJ2-7; D is perhaps TRBD2 (5 bases). This CDR3 is 13 amino acids long. CDR1 is MGHRA, CDR2 YSYEKL, per germline. In DNA, the CDR3 is TGCGCCAGCAGCCCCCTAGCCTCCAACGAGCAGTACTTC. As protein: CASSPLASNEQYF.

The chain uses TRBV28 and TRBJ2-1; tentative D call: TRBD1 (6 bases). V was cut by 7 bases and J by 8 bases, with 21 bases left in between. Per the germline V gene, CDR1 is MDHEN and CDR2 is SYDVKM. The length of the CDR3 is 15 residues. The CDR3 loop is CASTRTADLLDEQFF. In nucleotides, the CDR3 is TGTGCCAGCACCCGGACAGCGGACCTTCTCGATGAGCAGTTCTTC. The full variable domain, its missing parts supplied by reference TRBV28 and TRBJ2-1, is DVKVTQSSRYLVKRTGEKVFLECVQDMDHENMFWYRQDPGLGLRLIYFSYDVKMKEKGDIPEGYSVSREKKERFSLILESASTNQTSMYLCASTRTADLLDEQFFGPGTRLTVL.

The chain links TRBV5-1 to TRBJ1-1; TRBD1 is a possible D gene (5 bases). Germline-derived CDR1 and CDR2 are SGHRS and YFSETQ. The V end was cut by 10 bases, the J end by 0 bases, with 16 bases between. The CDR3 is 14 amino acids. CDR3 in amino acids: CAARNPTVNTEAFF. DNA for the CDR3: TGCGCCGCCAGGAACCCGACAGTGAACACTGAAGCTTTCTTT.

This clonotype came up once. The chain uses TRBV20-1 and TRBJ1-1, with D possibly being TRBD1 (5 bases). Germline loops: CDR1 DFQATT, CDR2 SNEGSKA (reference sequence). This CDR3 contains 15 residues. With 3 bases removed from V and 0 bases from J, the gap between germline ends came to 14 bases. The CDR3 reads CSASEQAGLNTEAFF. The CDR3, as DNA: TGCAGTGCTAGTGAGCAGGCGGGGCTGAACACTGAAGCTTTCTTT.

This clonotype came up many times. J is TRBJ2-4 and V is TRBV11-2, with D unresolved. The CDR3 sequence is 15 residues long. V was pared by 3 bases and J by 2 bases, with 11 bases between. Germline V gene lookup returns CDR1 SGHAT and CDR2 FQNNGV. The CDR3 protein is CASSFMVETKNIQYF. In nucleotides, the CDR3 is TGTGCCAGCAGCTTTATGGTGGAGACCAAAAACATTCAGTACTTC.

This clonotype was counted a few times. The J gene is TRBJ2-7, the V gene TRBV7-6; D possibly corresponds to TRBD2 (7 bases). The CDR3 loop spans 16 amino acids. V was pared by 0 bases and J by 7 bases, with 19 bases between. From germline, CDR1 is SGHVS and CDR2 FNYEAQ. CDR3 bases: TGTGCCAGCAGCTTAGCGGGGGGGGCGCAAATTGGTGAGCAGTACTTC. This sequence encodes CASSLAGGAQIGEQYF.

This clonotype has a count of ten or more. The V gene is TRBV12-3 or TRBV12-4, the J gene TRBJ2-7; perhaps TRBD2 as D (6 bases). This CDR3 spans 14 amino acids. V lost 0 bases and J 4 bases, leaving 10 bases between the germline ends. The CDR3, as DNA: TGTGCCAGCAGTTTAGCGGGAGGAGGTTACGAGCAGTACTTC. Protein sequence: CASSLAGGGYEQYF.

This clonotype was counted a few times. J is TRBJ2-1 and V is TRBV10-2; the match to TRBD2 covers 8 bases. Germline-derived CDR1 and CDR2 are WSHSY and SAAADI. Losses at the gene ends were 6 bases for V and 4 bases for J; bases not matched to a gene: 5. The length of the CDR3 is 14 residues. In DNA form, the CDR3 reads TGCGCCAGCAGCCCAGCGGGGGTTTACAATGAGCAGTTCTTC. Protein sequence: CASSPAGVYNEQFF.

This clonotype was seen many times. The rearrangement links TRBV12-3 or TRBV12-4 to TRBJ2-7; 12 bases line up with TRBD2. The V and J ends lost 5 bases and 2 bases, in that order; junction bases with no gene match: 1. The CDR3 has 14 amino acids. CDR3 in DNA: TGTGCCAGCAGTCCTAGCGGGAGGGCCTACGAGCAGTACTTC. As protein: CASSPSGRAYEQYF.

This clonotype was recorded many times. V and J are TRBV20-1 and TRBJ1-1; 8 nucleotides match TRBD1. CDR1 is DFQATT and CDR2 is SNEGSKA in the germline V gene (reference sequence). The CDR3 is 15 residues long. The ends lost 4 bases at V and 1 base at J; junction bases unmatched: 8. The CDR3 DNA reads TGCAGTGCTAAAGGGAGGACAGGGAGGAACACTGAAGCTTTCTTT. Translation gives CSAKGRTGRNTEAFF.

The chain uses TRBV7-2 and TRBJ2-7; 13 bases match TRBD2. This CDR3 region has 16 residues. Per germline, CDR1 SGHTA and CDR2 FQGNSA. The V and J ends lost 5 bases and 2 bases, in that order; junction bases with no gene match: 6. The CDR3 DNA reads TGTGCCAGCAGCCTAACTAGCGGGAGGGCTCCCTACGAGCAGTACTTC. It codes for CASSLTSGRAPYEQYF.

This clonotype was seen many times. This chain joins TRBV28 and TRBJ2-7, with 7 bases that match TRBD1. Germline CDR1 and CDR2: MDHEN and SYDVKM. The CDR3 is 17 amino acids. J gave up 1 base and V 10 bases, and 19 bases lay outside the gene matches. CDR3 DNA sequence: TGTGCCACCCGCCGACAGGGACGAGTTATTGGGTCCTACGAGCAGTACTTC. It codes for CATRRQGRVIGSYEQYF.

Worth noting for this clonotype: A read error may produce the germline difference seen at one junction end. This chain uses TRBV7-7 with TRBJ2-7; 9 bases align to TRBD1. This CDR3 contains 14 residues. Germline CDR1 SSHAT, CDR2 FNYEAQ (reference sequence). CDR3 sequence (DNA): TGTGCTAGCAGCTTAGGACAGGGGATCCACGAGCAGTACTTC. It is translated as CASSLGQGIHEQYF.

This clonotype has ten or more counts. The chain employs TRBV5-1 and TRBJ2-7, with 8 bases matching TRBD2. The CDR3 is 16 residues long. Trimming took 0 bases from V and 4 from J; bases not matched to a gene: 9. The germline V gene has CDR1 SGHRS and CDR2 YFSETQ. The CDR3 region is CASSLAGGAGVYEQYF. CDR3 bases: TGCGCCAGCAGCTTGGCCGGGGGAGCGGGAGTATACGAGCAGTACTTC.

In its sample, this clonotype was seen many times. The chain carries TRBV30 and TRBJ1-1; D not resolved. The V end lost 2 bases, the J end lost 0 bases, and 4 bases lay between the germline ends. This CDR3 region has 12 residues. CDR1 is GTSNPN and CDR2 is SVGIG in the germline V gene (reference sequence). Here the CDR3 reads CAWSIMNTEAFF. CDR3 sequence (DNA): TGTGCCTGGAGTATCATGAACACTGAAGCTTTCTTT.

This clonotype has more than one count but fewer than ten. V gene TRBV15 combines with J gene TRBJ1-6, with 8 bases lining up with TRBD1. V shed 2 bases and J 5 bases; nucleotides not matched to a gene: 2. CDR1 is LNHNV, CDR2 YYDKDF, per germline (reference sequence). This CDR3 has 15 residues. CDR3 in amino acids: CATSRTGGNNSPLHF. In DNA, the CDR3 is TGTGCCACCAGCAGAACAGGGGGGAATAATTCACCCCTCCACTTT.

This clonotype occurred a few times. The CDR3 DNA reads as TGTGCCAGCAGAACTGACCCCCCAATAGCGGGAGTCCCCTTCGGCGAGCAGTACTTC. Translated: CASRTDPPIAGVPFGEQYF. The chain employs TRBV6-1 and TRBJ2-7; TRBD2 agrees at 9 bases. This CDR3 has 19 residues. CDR1 MNHNS and CDR2 SASEGT come from the germline V gene. V shed 6 bases and J 6 bases; nucleotides not matched to a gene: 24.

This clonotype was counted ten times or more. J is TRBJ1-6 and V is TRBV11-3, with 8 bases identical to TRBD1. The J segment lost 8 bases and the V segment lost 5 bases, leaving 11 bases of the junction unmatched. The germline V gene encodes CDR1 SGHNT and CDR2 YENEEA. The length of the CDR3 is 16 residues. CDR3 protein: CASSADRGAMDSPLHF. CDR3 sequence (DNA): TGTGCCAGCAGCGCAGACAGGGGAGCTATGGATTCACCCCTCCACTTT. The full variable domain, with the rest looked up from reference TRBV11-3 and TRBJ1-6, is EAGVVQSPRYKIIEKKQPVAFWCNPISGHNTLYWYLQNLGQGPELLIRYENEEAVDDSQLPKDRFSAERLKGVDSTLKIQPAELGDSAVYLCASSADRGAMDSPLHFGNGTRLTVT.

Worth noting for this clonotype: One end of the junction fails to match germline, which may point to a read error. The J gene is TRBJ2-1, the V gene TRBV25-1, with D possibly being TRBD2 (7 bases). Germline-derived CDR1 and CDR2 are MGHDK and SYGVNS. The CDR3 sequence is 14 residues long. CDR3 bases: TGTGCCAGCAGGGGGGGGGGGCCCTACGATGAGCAGTTCTTC. As protein: CASRGGGPYDEQFF.